This T cell receptor beta chain was identified in a study of T cells after posttransplantation cyclophosphamide. The study's findings and limits: Skin or GI-infiltrating T cells shared few TRB sequences with blood. Recipient CMV seropositivity and CMV reactivation strongly tracked TRB clonality. Later post-transplant blood repertoires were often dominated by donor CD8+ memory clones.

With respect to this clone: Its antigen is currently unknown.

Method: immunoSEQ multiplex PCR; TCRdb's copy keeps in-frame clones and lacks some. The profile covers 10,000 or so clones, with around 81% appearing a single time and roughly 15% taken by the ten largest. The CDR3 runs 14 residues. CDR1 and CDR2 from the germline V gene are MGHRA and YSYEKL. V dropped 4 bases and J dropped 4; count of bases not matched to a gene: 4. Treatment was busulfan-fludarabine conditioning, a marrow graft, and cyclophosphamide on days +3 and +4. Sample: PBMCs, taken around 2,000 days after allogeneic stem cell transplant with posttransplant cyclophosphamide. The clonotype was recovered from a female patient aged 50-59 years who received an allogeneic stem cell transplant from a related donor, was CMV-positive, and had no GVHD. Some T cells here may be from the graft donor. The chain employs TRBV4-1 and TRBJ2-7; 10 bases fit TRBD2. CDR3 residues: CASSRTSGAYEQYF. CDR3 nucleotide sequence: TGCGCCAGCAGCCGGACTAGCGGAGCATACGAGCAGTACTTC.